This record concerns one T cell receptor (beta chain) sequence. This sample stems from a study of control samples from healthy donors and cancer patients. V lost 5 bases, J lost 6 bases, and 14 bases lay in between. This CDR3 has 14 residues. CDR1 MDHEN and CDR2 SYDVKM come from the germline V gene. This table comes from immunoSEQ multiplex PCR, and its TCRdb copy is limited to in-frame clones, with some not included. The sample lists around 30,000 clones; more than 75% were seen once. This clonotype was obtained from a man in his fifties with lung cancer. The sequenced sample was PBMCs. The gene calls are TRBV28 and TRBJ2-1; no clear D. Here the CDR3 DNA reads TGTGCCAGCAGTCTCCCGCCGAGCACCAATGAGCAGTTCTTC. Its translation: CASSLPPSTNEQFF.